Each of the 18 T cell receptor beta chains below was sequenced from the same sample in a study of T cells after posttransplantation cyclophosphamide. Produced via immunoSEQ multiplex PCR; TCRdb's table is partial and in-frame only. The sample holds 19,000 or so clones, nearly 99% seen once. Sequencing was carried out using naive CD8+ T cells sorted from PBMCs. The origin of the receptors is a man aged 35 to 55 in good health, CMV-negative, and a related stem cell transplant donor.

The rearrangement links TRBV5-4 to TRBJ2-1, with TRBD1 identical over 7 bases. After removal of 4 bases from V and 1 base from J, the junction contained 20 bases not matched to a gene. The germline V gene encodes CDR1 SGHNT and CDR2 YYREEE (reference sequence). The CDR3 is 20 residues long. The DNA for the CDR3 is TGTGCCAGCAGCATCGACCGGTACTCCCAGGGGGATTGGTCCTACAATGAGCAGTTCTTC. This codes for CASSIDRYSQGDWSYNEQFF.

The chain employs TRBV9 and TRBJ2-5; 10 bases fit TRBD1. Germline-derived CDR1 and CDR2 are SGDLS and YYNGEE. The CDR3 loop spans 15 amino acids. V shed 0 bases and J 3 bases; nucleotides not matched to a gene: 2. The CDR3 is CASSVGGTGEETQYF. Written as DNA, the CDR3 is TGTGCCAGCAGCGTAGGAGGGACAGGGGAAGAGACCCAGTACTTC.

V gene TRBV19 combines with J gene TRBJ1-5; D ambiguous. Looked up from germline, CDR1 is LNHDA and CDR2 is SQIVND (reference sequence). V gave up 3 bases and J gave up 0 bases, with 9 bases separating them. The CDR3 runs to 15 residues. The CDR3 is CASSIVLSSNQPQHF. The CDR3 bases are TGTGCCAGTAGTATCGTACTTTCTAGCAATCAGCCCCAGCATTTT. Combining the CDR3 with reference TRBV19 and TRBJ1-5 gives the whole variable domain DGGITQSPKYLFRKEGQNVTLSCEQNLNHDAMYWYRQDPGQGLRLIYYSQIVNDFQKGDIAEGYSVSREKKESFPLTVTSAQKNPTAFYLCASSIVLSSNQPQHFGDGTRLSIL.

The chain links TRBV10-1 to TRBJ1-1; TRBD1 is a possible D gene (5 bases). CDR3 length: 14 residues. V dropped 4 bases and J dropped 6 bases, with 15 bases sitting between them. Germline lookup yields CDR1 WNHNN and CDR2 SYGVQD (reference sequence). The CDR3 loop is CASSARGAAAEAFF. For the CDR3, the DNA is TGCGCCAGCAGTGCGCGGGGCGCCGCGGCTGAAGCTTTCTTT.

This rearrangement joins TRBV28 to TRBJ1-4, with D tentatively TRBD1 (6 bases). Trimming removed 7 bases at V and 8 bases at J, with 23 bases between. Germline V gene data show CDR1 as MDHEN and CDR2 as SYDVKM. This CDR3 is built from 16 residues. The CDR3 is CASNPGRGRGEEKLFF. The CDR3 DNA sequence: TGTGCCAGCAATCCGGGGCGAGGCAGGGGAGAAGAAAAACTGTTTTTT.

The chain recombines TRBV5-1 with TRBJ1-1; TRBD1 matches 8 bases. Germline V gene sequence: CDR1 SGHRS, CDR2 YFSETQ. The J segment lost 5 bases and the V segment lost 3 bases, leaving 6 bases of the junction unmatched. The CDR3 consists of 14 residues. CDR3 sequence reads: CASSSRGRGTEAFF. CDR3 in DNA: TGCGCCAGCAGCTCCAGGGGGCGAGGGACTGAAGCTTTCTTT.

The CDR3 reads CASSPNGLAGVYNEQFF. The CDR3 region has the DNA TGTGCCAGCAGCCCAAACGGACTAGCGGGAGTGTACAATGAGCAGTTCTTC. The chain is built from TRBV11-1 and TRBJ2-1; TRBD2 agrees at 13 bases. V dropped 5 bases and J dropped 4; count of bases not matched to a gene: 8. The germline gives CDR1 SGHAT, CDR2 FQDESV (reference sequence). The CDR3 consists of 17 residues.

In this sample, this clone turned up once. The V gene is TRBV13, the J gene TRBJ2-1; 9 bases fit TRBD2. The CDR3 has 16 residues. Trimming took 5 bases from V and 2 from J; bases not matched to a gene: 7. Germline assignment: CDR1 PRHDT and CDR2 FYEKMQ (reference sequence). The CDR3 DNA is TGTGCCAGCAGCACCCCTAGCGGGGTGACCTACAATGAGCAGTTCTTC. Protein product: CASSTPSGVTYNEQFF. Supplemented by reference TRBV13 and TRBJ2-1, the full variable domain reads AAGVIQSPRHLIKEKRETATLKCYPIPRHDTVYWYQQGPGQDPQFLISFYEKMQSDKGSIPDRFSAQQFSDYHSELNMSSLELGDSALYFCASSTPSGVTYNEQFFGPGTRLTVL.

This clone was detected only once. This chain links TRBV4-1 with TRBJ1-5; D is perhaps TRBD1 (5 bases). This CDR3 has 16 amino acids. Trimming shortened V by 1 base and J by 0 bases, and 10 bases separated the two germline ends. Germline assignment: CDR1 MGHRA and CDR2 YSYEKL. The chain's CDR3 is CASSQVGQGSNQPQHF. The CDR3 DNA sequence: TGCGCCAGCAGCCAAGTCGGGCAGGGTAGCAATCAGCCCCAGCATTTT.

The CDR3 spells CASVGVASGRDTQYF. The CDR3 nucleotides are TGTGCCAGCGTGGGAGTTGCTAGCGGGAGGGATACGCAGTATTTT. This chain joins TRBV27 and TRBJ2-3; the match to TRBD2 covers 11 bases. There are 15 residues in the CDR3. Trimming at V came to 8 bases and at J to 6 bases, leaving 10 bases not matched to a gene. Germline V gives CDR1 MNHEY, CDR2 SMNVEV (reference sequence).

The chain has TRBV6-5 and TRBJ2-1; D perhaps matches TRBD1 (5 bases). Looked up from germline, CDR1 is MNHEY and CDR2 is SVGAGI. Trimming removed 0 bases from V and 4 bases from J, with 13 bases in between. The CDR3 runs 16 residues. The CDR3 loop reads CASSYSDSPPYNEQFF. The CDR3, as DNA: TGTGCCAGCAGTTACTCTGACAGTCCCCCATACAATGAGCAGTTCTTC.

V is TRBV30 and J is TRBJ2-1; 8 bases line up with TRBD2. The CDR3 length is 14 residues. V gave up 2 bases and J gave up 3 bases; unmatched junction bases: 3. Germline CDR1 is GTSNPN and CDR2 is SVGIG (reference sequence). The CDR3 sequence: CAWSLTSGYNEQFF. The DNA for the CDR3 is TGTGCCTGGAGTTTAACTAGCGGCTACAATGAGCAGTTCTTC.

V usage is TRBV29-1 and J usage is TRBJ2-1; TRBD2 is a possible D gene (5 bases). Germline V gives CDR1 SQVTM, CDR2 ANQGSEA. Deletions cut 5 bases from V and 12 bases from J, with 11 bases between. The CDR3 covers 10 residues. The CDR3 coding sequence is TGCAGCGTTCCACACGGGGTGCAGTTCTTC. This translates into CSVPHGVQFF.

V and J are TRBV15 and TRBJ1-3; tentatively, D is TRBD1 (5 bases). The V end lost 1 base, the J end lost 4 bases, and 17 bases lay between the germline ends. Germline V lookup: CDR1 LNHNV, CDR2 YYDKDF (reference sequence). This CDR3 is 17 amino acids long. In DNA, the CDR3 is TGTGCCACCAGCAGAGGGGTCCCCGGCGGGGCAGGAAACACCATATATTTT. Amino acid sequence: CATSRGVPGGAGNTIYF. The full variable domain, its missing parts supplied by reference TRBV15 and TRBJ1-3, is DAMVIQNPRYQVTQFGKPVTLSCSQTLNHNVMYWYQQKSSQAPKLLFHYYDKDFNNEADTPDNFQSRRPNTSFCFLDIRSPGLGDTAMYLCATSRGVPGGAGNTIYFGEGSWLTVV.

The chain couples TRBV9 to TRBJ1-2; D is undetermined. The CDR3 length is 14 residues. V lost 1 base and J 6 bases, leaving 13 bases between the germline ends. Looked up from germline, CDR1 is SGDLS and CDR2 is YYNGEE. This CDR3 reads CASSVSQEGDGYTF. Here the CDR3 DNA reads TGTGCCAGCAGCGTATCCCAGGAGGGAGATGGCTACACCTTC. The full variable domain, with the rest looked up from reference TRBV9 and TRBJ1-2, is DSGVTQTPKHLITATGQRVTLRCSPRSGDLSVYWYQQSLDQGLQFLIQYYNGEERAKGNILERFSAQQFPDLHSELNLSSLELGDSALYFCASSVSQEGDGYTFGSGTRLTVV.

The chain combines TRBV10-1 with TRBJ2-7, with 8 bases fitting TRBD1. The germline V gene encodes CDR1 WNHNN and CDR2 SYGVQD (reference sequence). Trimming took 4 bases from V and 3 from J; bases not matched to a gene: 11. CDR3 length: 16 amino acids. CDR3 DNA sequence: TGCGCCAGCAGTGCCGACGGGACAGGTTCCTTCTACGAGCAGTACTTC. Translating gives CASSADGTGSFYEQYF.

The V gene is TRBV5-6, the J gene TRBJ2-2; 10 bases match TRBD2. The length of the CDR3 is 15 residues. Germline assignment: CDR1 SGHDT and CDR2 YYEEEE. The trim removed 2 bases at V and 7 bases at J, leaving 5 bases unmatched. CDR3 amino acids: CASSFLAGEGGELFF. The CDR3 DNA reads as TGTGCCAGCAGCTTCCTAGCGGGAGAGGGCGGGGAGCTGTTTTTT.

V gene TRBV29-1 combines with J gene TRBJ2-5; 7 bases agree with TRBD1. The CDR3 spans 15 residues. V was pared by 0 bases and J by 3 bases, with 7 bases of the junction left unmatched. Germline assignment: CDR1 SQVTM and CDR2 ANQGSEA. The CDR3 DNA follows: TGCAGCGTTGAAGACCGAGGGGGCGGCGAAGAGACCCAGTACTTC. It translates to CSVEDRGGGEETQYF.